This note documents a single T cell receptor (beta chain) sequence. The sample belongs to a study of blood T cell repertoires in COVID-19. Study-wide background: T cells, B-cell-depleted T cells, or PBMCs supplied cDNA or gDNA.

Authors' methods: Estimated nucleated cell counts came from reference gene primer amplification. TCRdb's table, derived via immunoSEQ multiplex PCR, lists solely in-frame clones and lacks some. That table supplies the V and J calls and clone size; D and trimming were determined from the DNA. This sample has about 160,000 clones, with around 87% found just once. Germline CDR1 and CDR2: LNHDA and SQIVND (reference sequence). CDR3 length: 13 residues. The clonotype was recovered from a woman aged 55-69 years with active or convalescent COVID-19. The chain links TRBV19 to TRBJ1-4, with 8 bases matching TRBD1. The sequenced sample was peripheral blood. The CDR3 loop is CVRTGGTNEKLFF. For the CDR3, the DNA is TGTGTCAGAACAGGGGGAACTAATGAAAAACTGTTTTTT.